This is a list of T cell receptor beta chains from one sample in a study of shared clonotypes between healthy human individuals. Measured with immunoSEQ multiplex PCR; TCRdb has only the in-frame clones, and not every one. The data show under 550,000 clones, roughly 95% seen once. Sample: naive CD4+ T cells sorted from blood. These receptors were obtained from a woman aged 25 to 39 in good health. CDR3s leave out the opening cysteine and the closing phenylalanine or tryptophan.

J gene	CDR3 length	V gene	CDR3 protein
TRBJ2-2	12	TRBV7-9	ASSLAGGTGELF
TRBJ2-5	13	TRBV7-9	ASSPRGPGLETQY
TRBJ1-1	10	TRBV29-1	SFTSGNTEAF
TRBJ2-2	13	TRBV28	ASSLGLESSGELF
TRBJ2-7	14	TRBV4-2	ASSQEVTRGDGEQY
TRBJ2-3	13	TRBV6-5	ASSSSGSLTDTQY
TRBJ2-7	14	TRBV11-1	ASSPEGASRAYEQY
TRBJ2-7	16	TRBV7-9	ASSLVGLAGGKGYEQY
TRBJ1-5	15	TRBV19	ASSTKLTGVGNQPQH
TRBJ2-7	12	TRBV2	ASSDERGTYEQY
TRBJ1-5	10	TRBV19	ASRDSNQPQH
TRBJ2-3	14	TRBV18	ASSPLTDPSTDTQY
TRBJ2-7	12	TRBV5-1	ASRRTGDSYEQY
TRBJ2-1	13	TRBV11-2	ASSLYTSGSGEQF
TRBJ1-1	12	TRBV30	AWSSNRGGTLAF
TRBJ2-5	11	TRBV5-5	ASSSTGIETQY
TRBJ2-2	9	TRBV6-5	ASNNGGELF
TRBJ2-2	12	TRBV28	ATVGGPRTGELF
TRBJ1-3	11	TRBV7-9	ASSPDSGNTIY
TRBJ2-4	12	TRBV15	ATAPGFAKNIQY
TRBJ2-2	14	TRBV5-1	ASSPFGTTGTGELF
TRBJ1-4	10	TRBV7-9	ASSERGEKLF
TRBJ2-7	11	TRBV29-1	SVRPSANYEQY
TRBJ1-6	13	TRBV4-2	ASSRQGQTNSPLH
.	12	TRBV15	ATTRDRASYEQY
TRBJ2-7	13	TRBV4-1	ASSPSSGDPYEQY
.	12	TRBV11-2	ASSLRDSSYEQY
TRBJ2-1	16	TRBV18	ASSPPSGWASSYNEQF
TRBJ2-1	11	TRBV30	AWSKIARNEQF
TRBJ1-1	13	TRBV28	ASSLPTGPNTEAF
TRBJ2-7	13	TRBV6-5	ASRPNRGPPKEQY
TRBJ2-3	13	TRBV4-1	ASRPGQVSTDTQY
TRBJ2-7	11	TRBV11-3	ASSSEGAGEQY
TRBJ2-2	13	TRBV6-5	ASRRNRGQTGELF
TRBJ1-2	12	TRBV28	ASRIPGTGLGYT
TRBJ2-3	12	TRBV10-2	ASGLAGGPDTQY
TRBJ2-3	10	TRBV2	ASRTNTDTQY
TRBJ1-5	13	TRBV19	ASSKTGGWDQPQH
TRBJ2-7	12	TRBV7-8	ASSPGLAFREQY
TRBJ2-1	14	TRBV5-1	ASSLGRTSGYNEQF
TRBJ2-7	14	TRBV7-9	ASSLVGIASSYEQY
TRBJ1-2	11	TRBV7-2	ASSRTGIDGYT
TRBJ1-2	14	TRBV4-1	ASSQDGRGPPYGYT